This T cell receptor (beta chain) was recovered during a study of shared clonotypes between healthy human individuals. In the study overall: Three CD4 naive, three CD4 memory, two CD8 naive and one CD8 memory plate were used per donor.

This clone came up once. Germline CDR1 is SNHLY and CDR2 is FYNNEI. The V segment lost 5 bases and the J segment 1 base; nucleotides outside the gene matches: 5. This CDR3 has 15 residues. The DNA input per sorted-subset replicate PCR was 150 to 200 ng, corresponding to 32,000 or so T cell genomes. Authors' methods: Junction-only sequences produced by ImmunoSEQ had no quality scores, so filtering differed. Clones were read by immunoSEQ multiplex PCR, and TCRdb kept only the in-frame ones, dropping some. V, J and clone size are taken as reported in that table, and D and trimming were inferred from the DNA itself. The sample yields millions of clones, roughly 93% seen once.

Sequenced input: naive CD4+ T cells from PBMCs. This sample's subset: CD45RA+ positively selected. The chain links TRBV2 to TRBJ2-7; TRBD1 matches at 10 bases. This receptor was obtained from a man younger than 35 in good health. Some clones in this sample may be carry-over from other donors' samples. The CDR3, as DNA: TGTGCCAGCAGTTCGGACAGGGGGAATTCCTACGAGCAGTACTTC. Its protein is CASSSDRGNSYEQYF.